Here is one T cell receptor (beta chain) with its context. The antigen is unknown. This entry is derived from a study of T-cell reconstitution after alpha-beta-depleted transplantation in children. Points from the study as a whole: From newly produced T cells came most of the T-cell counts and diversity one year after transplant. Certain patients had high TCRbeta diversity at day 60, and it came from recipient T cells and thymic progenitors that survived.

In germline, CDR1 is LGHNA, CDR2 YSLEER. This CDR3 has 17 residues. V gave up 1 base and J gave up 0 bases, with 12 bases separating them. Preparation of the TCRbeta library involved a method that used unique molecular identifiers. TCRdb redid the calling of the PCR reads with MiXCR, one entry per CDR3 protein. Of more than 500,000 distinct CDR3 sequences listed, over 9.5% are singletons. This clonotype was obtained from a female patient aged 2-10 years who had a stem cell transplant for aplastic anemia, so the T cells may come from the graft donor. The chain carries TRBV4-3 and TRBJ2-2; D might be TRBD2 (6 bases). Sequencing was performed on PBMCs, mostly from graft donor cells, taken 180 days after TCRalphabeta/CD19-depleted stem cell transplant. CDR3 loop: CASSQGGGFANTGELFF. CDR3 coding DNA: TGCGCCAGCAGCCAAGGTGGAGGGTTCGCGAACACCGGGGAGCTGTTTTTT.